This T cell receptor beta chain was identified in a study of technical replicates of blood from a few donors. The assay was immunoSEQ multiplex PCR, and TCRdb's table has in-frame clones only and misses some. Among tens of thousands of clones, 85% to 95% were seen once, and the ten largest hold approximately 0.25%. The CDR3 runs to 16 residues. Per the germline V gene, CDR1 is MNHEY and CDR2 is SMNVEV (reference sequence). Trimming left V 4 bases short and J 10 bases short, with 20 bases between. The V and J genes are TRBV27 and TRBJ1-6; D gene unclear. Sequencing was carried out using T cells isolated from PBMCs. This TCR was sampled from a human donor in good health. CDR3 in DNA: TGTGCCAGCAGTTCACCTCCGGGAAGGATTGGATCACCCCTCCACTTT. Protein product: CASSSPPGRIGSPLHF.